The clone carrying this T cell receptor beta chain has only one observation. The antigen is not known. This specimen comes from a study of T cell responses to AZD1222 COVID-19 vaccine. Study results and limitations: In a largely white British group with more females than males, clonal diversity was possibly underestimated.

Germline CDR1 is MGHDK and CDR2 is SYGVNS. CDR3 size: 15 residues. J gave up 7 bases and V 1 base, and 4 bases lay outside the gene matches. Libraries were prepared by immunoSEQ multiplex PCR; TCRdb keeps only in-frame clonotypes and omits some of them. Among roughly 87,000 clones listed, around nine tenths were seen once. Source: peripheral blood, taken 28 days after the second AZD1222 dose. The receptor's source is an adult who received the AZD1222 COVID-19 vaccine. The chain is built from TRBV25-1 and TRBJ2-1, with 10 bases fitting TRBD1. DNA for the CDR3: TGTGCCAGCAGTGAATCAGGGACAGGGGTTAATGAGCAGTTCTTC. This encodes CASSESGTGVNEQFF.